What follows describes a single T cell receptor (beta chain). Its specificity is unknown. Germline V gives CDR1 SGHNT, CDR2 YYREEE (reference sequence). The CDR3 extends over 14 amino acids. V lost 4 bases and J lost 7, with 15 bases in between. The sample originates from a study of cytomegalovirus exposure and HLA in healthy donors. In the study overall: Researchers found that roughly 77% of some 400 genotyped donors fell within the Caucasian-associated ancestry cluster. Overall study results and limits: A later analysis, which compared TCR beta chains of equal frequency, found the HLA-associated ones more clonally expanded.

With 60 Vbeta and 13 Jbeta primers, the PCR was carried out. The method was immunoSEQ multiplex PCR; TCRdb's version includes in-frame clones alone and lacks a portion of them. The profile shows approximately 75,000 clones, about 66% of them singletons. The chain has TRBV5-4 and TRBJ2-1, with D perhaps matching TRBD2 (6 bases). The receptor was isolated from a man aged 40-49 years in good health and CMV-seropositive. The sequenced sample was PBMCs. This CDR3 reads CASSRLERVNEQFF. DNA for the CDR3: TGTGCCAGCAGCCGACTAGAGAGAGTTAATGAGCAGTTCTTC. Full variable domain (remainder filled in from reference TRBV5-4 and TRBJ2-1): ETGVTQSPTHLIKTRGQQVTLRCSSQSGHNTVSWYQQALGQGPQFIFQYYREEENGRGNFPPRFSGLQFPNYSSELNVNALELDDSALYLCASSRLERVNEQFFGPGTRLTVL.